The present T cell receptor beta chain was sequenced within a study of T cells in Graves' hyperthyroidism and ophthalmopathy. Overall study: The authors collected peripheral blood at initial diagnosis, before any treatment.

Amplification targeted TCR beta CDR3 regions from RNA transcripts. HTBI primers drove first-round RT-PCR of the TCR CDR3. TCRdb called the multiplex PCR reads again in MiXCR, with one record for every CDR3 protein. The data contain over 350,000 distinct CDR3 sequences, around 15% of them singletons. Trimming removed 2 bases at V and 5 bases at J, with 13 bases between. Germline V gene lookup returns CDR1 LNHDA and CDR2 SQIVND (reference sequence). The CDR3 totals 14 residues. The rearrangement links TRBV19 to TRBJ2-7, with a weak D call TRBD2 (5 bases). The TCR originated in a man aged 45-65 years with Graves' ophthalmopathy. The material sequenced was blood. Here the CDR3 DNA reads TGTGCCAGTAGTATAATGGCGGGTAGCAACGAGCAGTACTTC. The encoded protein is CASSIMAGSNEQYF.